The T cell receptor (beta chain) under discussion was sequenced for a study of control samples from healthy donors and cancer patients. The assay was immunoSEQ multiplex PCR, and TCRdb's table has in-frame clones only and misses some. The table includes about 140,000 clones, roughly nine tenths detected once. Looked up from germline, CDR1 is SNHLY and CDR2 is FYNNEI. V shed 0 bases and J 4 bases; nucleotides not matched to a gene: 3. The CDR3 sequence is 15 residues long. Input material: blood. The chain uses TRBV2 and TRBJ2-5; 9 bases are a match to TRBD2. This TCR was recovered from a woman in her 30s in good health. The CDR3 is CASSEALAGLETQYF. Written as DNA, the CDR3 is TGTGCCAGCAGTGAAGCCCTAGCGGGACTAGAGACCCAGTACTTC. The full variable domain, with the rest looked up from reference TRBV2 and TRBJ2-5, is EPEVTQTPSHQVTQMGQEVILRCVPISNHLYFYWYRQILGQKVEFLVSFYNNEISEKSEIFDDQFSVERPDGSNFTLKIRSTKLEDSAMYFCASSEALAGLETQYFGPGTRLLVL.